This section outlines one T cell receptor beta chain sequence together with its context. The antigen is unknown. Viral peptide pools were used in the ViraFEST assay to expand antigen-specific CD4+ T cells, and sequencing came afterward. CD4+ T cells were isolated after around ten days of culture. Participants got two doses of BNT162b2 or mRNA-1273 vaccine. The sample is drawn from a study of vaccination effects on CD4 cells after COVID-19. Germline V gene lookup returns CDR1 SGHAT and CDR2 FQNNGV. V lost 1 base and J lost 6, with 7 bases in between. The CDR3 covers 13 residues. Some clones are missing from TCRdb's copy, which holds only in-frame ones; the method was immunoSEQ multiplex PCR. This table holds 20,000 to 25,000 clones, roughly three quarters found once.

The source material was CD4+ T cells from PBMCs cultured with SARS-CoV-2 spike peptides, sampled after COVID-19 vaccination. This clonotype originated in a human donor who received a COVID-19 vaccine. V is TRBV11-2 and J is TRBJ1-5; D remains ambiguous. CDR3 region: CASSLAFSQPQHF. The CDR3 DNA follows: TGTGCCAGCAGCTTAGCCTTCTCTCAGCCCCAGCATTTT.